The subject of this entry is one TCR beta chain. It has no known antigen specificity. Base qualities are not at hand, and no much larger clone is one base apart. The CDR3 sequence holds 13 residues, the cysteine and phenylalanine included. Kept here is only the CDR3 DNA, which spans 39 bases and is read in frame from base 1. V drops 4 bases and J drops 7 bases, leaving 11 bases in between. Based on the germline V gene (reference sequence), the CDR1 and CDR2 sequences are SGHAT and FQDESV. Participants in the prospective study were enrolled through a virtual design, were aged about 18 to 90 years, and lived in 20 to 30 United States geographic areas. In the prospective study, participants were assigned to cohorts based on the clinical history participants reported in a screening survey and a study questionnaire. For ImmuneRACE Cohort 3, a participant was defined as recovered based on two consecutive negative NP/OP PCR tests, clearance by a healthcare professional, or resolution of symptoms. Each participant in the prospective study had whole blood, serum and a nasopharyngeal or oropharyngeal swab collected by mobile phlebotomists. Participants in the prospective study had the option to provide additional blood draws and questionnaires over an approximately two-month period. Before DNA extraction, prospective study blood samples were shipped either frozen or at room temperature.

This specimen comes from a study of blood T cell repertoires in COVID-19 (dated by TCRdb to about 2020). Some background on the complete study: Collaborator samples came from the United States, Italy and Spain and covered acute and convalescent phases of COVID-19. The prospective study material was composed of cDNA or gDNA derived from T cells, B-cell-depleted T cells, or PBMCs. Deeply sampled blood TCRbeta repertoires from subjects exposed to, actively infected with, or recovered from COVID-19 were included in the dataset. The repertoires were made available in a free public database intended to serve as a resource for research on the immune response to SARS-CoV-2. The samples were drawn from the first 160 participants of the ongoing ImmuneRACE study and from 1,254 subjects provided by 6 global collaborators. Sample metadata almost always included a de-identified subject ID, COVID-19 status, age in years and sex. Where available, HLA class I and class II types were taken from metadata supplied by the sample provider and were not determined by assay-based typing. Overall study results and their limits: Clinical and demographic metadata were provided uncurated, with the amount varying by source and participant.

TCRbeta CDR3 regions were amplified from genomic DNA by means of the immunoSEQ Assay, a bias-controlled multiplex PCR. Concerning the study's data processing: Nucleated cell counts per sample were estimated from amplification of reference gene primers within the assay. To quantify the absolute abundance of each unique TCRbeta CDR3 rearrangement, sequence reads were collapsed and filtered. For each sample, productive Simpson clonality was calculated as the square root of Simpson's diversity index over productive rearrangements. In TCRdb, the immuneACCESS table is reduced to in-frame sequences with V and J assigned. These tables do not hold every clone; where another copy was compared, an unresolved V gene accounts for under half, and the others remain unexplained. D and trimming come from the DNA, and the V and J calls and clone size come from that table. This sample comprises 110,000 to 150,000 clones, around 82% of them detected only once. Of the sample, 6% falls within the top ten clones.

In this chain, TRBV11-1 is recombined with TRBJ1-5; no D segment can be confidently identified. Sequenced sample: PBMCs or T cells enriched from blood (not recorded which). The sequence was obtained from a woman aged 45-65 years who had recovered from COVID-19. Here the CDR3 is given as CASSSQRNQPQHF. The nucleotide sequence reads TGTGCCAGCAGCTCACAGAGAAACCAGCCCCAGCATTTT.